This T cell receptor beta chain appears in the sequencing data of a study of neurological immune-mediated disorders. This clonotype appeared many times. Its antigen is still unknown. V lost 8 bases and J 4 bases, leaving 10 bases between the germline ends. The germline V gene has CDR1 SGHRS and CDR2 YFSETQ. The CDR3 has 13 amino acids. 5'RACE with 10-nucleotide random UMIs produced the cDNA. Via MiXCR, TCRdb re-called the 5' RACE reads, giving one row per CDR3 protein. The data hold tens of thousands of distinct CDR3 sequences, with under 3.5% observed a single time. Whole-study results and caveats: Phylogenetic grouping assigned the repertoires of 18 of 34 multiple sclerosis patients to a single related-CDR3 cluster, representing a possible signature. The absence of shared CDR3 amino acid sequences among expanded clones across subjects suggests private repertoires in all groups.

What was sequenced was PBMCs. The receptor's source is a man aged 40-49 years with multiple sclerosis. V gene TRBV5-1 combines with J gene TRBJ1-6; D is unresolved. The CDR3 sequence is CASGVSYNSPLHF. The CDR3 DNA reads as TGCGCCAGTGGGGTTTCTTATAATTCACCCCTCCACTTT.